This T cell receptor (beta chain) emerged from a study of yellow fever vaccine responses in identical twins. Findings of the study overall: Each twin's T cell response to the vaccine was reported to look partly convergent and partly personalized.

TCRdb redid the calling of the RT-PCR reads with MiXCR, one entry per CDR3 protein. The repertoire has roughly 1,700 distinct CDR3 sequences, about 87% of them found once; the top ten carry 4% to 5%. The CDR3 extends over 16 amino acids. Trimming took 0 bases from V and 6 from J, leaving 16 bases between them. Germline V gene lookup returns CDR1 LGHNA and CDR2 YNFKEQ. Regarding this clonotype: Its antigen is as yet unknown.

Source: T cells from blood (PBMCs), unsorted or a sorted subset (not recorded which), taken before or after yellow fever vaccination (not recorded which). The receptor was derived from a woman aged 18-29 years who received the yellow fever vaccine. The chain couples TRBV4-2 to TRBJ2-3; possibly TRBD2 for D (5 bases). CDR3 region: CASSQETGSPADTQYF. In DNA, the CDR3 is TGTGCCAGCAGCCAAGAGACGGGAAGCCCCGCGGATACGCAGTATTTT.